The rows below give T cell receptor beta chains drawn from one sample of a study of blood T cell repertoires in COVID-19. The data were produced by immunoSEQ multiplex PCR, yet TCRdb's version contains in-frame clones alone and is incomplete. There are approximately 220,000 clones in the sample; 70% to 90% occur only once, and 0.72% lies in the top ten. The sequenced sample was peripheral blood. The receptors were sampled from a man between 40 and 49 years old with acute or convalescent COVID-19. Each CDR3 is given with its conserved first and last residue. Fields, in order: CDR3 protein, J gene, V gene.

CSAQSGYGYTF TRBJ1-2 TRBV20-1
CASSSSRRGTYEQYF TRBJ2-7 TRBV28
CASSSKGTPRADTQYF TRBJ2-3 TRBV5-4
CASSFGTGSTSGNTIYF TRBJ1-3 TRBV5-1
CASSREYNSPLHF TRBJ1-6 TRBV6-5
CASRTTRRGTGNSYEQYF TRBJ2-7 TRBV28
CATSTDGGYRADTQYF TRBJ2-3 TRBV15
CASTVGQGSYNEQFF TRBJ2-1 TRBV10-2
CASSSGLWGGYYNEQFF TRBJ2-1 TRBV7-6
CASSGKPGTDPYEQYF TRBJ2-7 TRBV5-4
CSASSSWGLDEKLFF TRBJ1-4 TRBV20-1
CASSLEGRQAGEKLFF TRBJ1-4 TRBV7-9
CASSERAYEQYF TRBJ2-7 TRBV2
CASRFGTQTYEQYF TRBJ2-7 TRBV6-5
CASSLEGGISYEQYF TRBJ2-7 TRBV7-2
CASSFGGSGSNEQYF TRBJ2-7 TRBV28
CASSYARDISNQPQHF TRBJ1-5 TRBV6-2/TRBV6-3
CASSQGGSLYEQYF TRBJ2-7 TRBV3-1/TRBV3-2
CASRIGVWDF TRBJ2-5 TRBV10-1
CASSEGLEQYF TRBJ2-7 TRBV6-1
CASSGYSTKAAETQYF TRBJ2-5 TRBV18
CASSLDLVMRVGEQYF TRBJ2-7 TRBV5-1
CASSPGTAGDNSPLHF TRBJ1-6 TRBV5-4
CASSYQLTGAEAFF TRBJ1-1 TRBV5-4
CASSSDTGELFF TRBJ2-2 TRBV11-2
CASSLPGNYPYEQYF TRBJ2-7 TRBV28
CASSPPPRGGYTF TRBJ1-2 TRBV18
CASRIDRTDTQYF TRBJ2-3 TRBV6-5
CAWSVPGVETQYF TRBJ2-5 TRBV30
CASSLAPGGLPKEPQHF TRBJ1-5 TRBV28
CAHTTVQGGQPQHF TRBJ1-5 TRBV30
CASSNPATGSHEQYF TRBJ2-7 TRBV6-6
CATSDRGYEQYF TRBJ2-7 TRBV15
CASYRDRTFNEQFF TRBJ2-1 TRBV2
CASSITRYTDTQYF TRBJ2-3 TRBV19
CASSASRTSGTDTQYF TRBJ2-3 TRBV6-1
CASARQGLGEQYF TRBJ2-7 TRBV2
CASSESLAGGETQYF TRBJ2-5 TRBV2
CASSINGDGGSPLHF TRBJ1-6 TRBV19
CASSLPQVGRGDPYEQYF TRBJ2-7 TRBV7-2
CATSRHQGPGELFF TRBJ2-2 TRBV24-1
CAPPLSGKNQPQHF TRBJ1-5 TRBV21-1
CAWSVSHTRANYGYTF TRBJ1-2 TRBV30
CASSLVRLAGTDTQYF TRBJ2-3 TRBV7-2
CASSIVGSGSFEQYF TRBJ2-7 TRBV19